These 4 T cell receptor beta chains originate from one sample sequenced in a study of molecular identifiers for immune sequencing clone quantification. Each CDR3 protein gets one entry after TCRdb re-called the PCR reads with MiXCR. The repertoire holds 40,000 to 45,000 distinct CDR3 sequences, with about a fifth as singletons. Sequencing was performed on naive CD8+ T cells from blood, with Jurkat cell RNA spiked in. Subset specified: FACS-sorted CD8+CD4-CCR7+CD45RA+ naive T cells. The receptor set was obtained from a human donor in good health. Some libraries in this study had Jurkat cell RNA spiked in.

Of note for this clonotype: Just one base apart from a much larger clone, this may be a read error. The chain uses TRBV6-6 and TRBJ2-7, with D unclear. Germline values: CDR1 MNHNY, CDR2 SVGAGI (reference sequence). The V and J ends lost 11 bases and 6 bases respectively, with 23 bases between them. The CDR3 covers 14 residues. Written as DNA, the CDR3 is TGTGCCCGCACCACCCGAGACGGGCCGGGCGAGCAGTACTTC. Translated: CARTTRDGPGEQYF.

This clonotype has at least ten counts. V usage is TRBV27 and J usage is TRBJ1-5; D unresolved. The CDR3 has 13 residues. Trimming took off 5 bases at V and 0 bases at J, with 5 bases between the two ends. The germline gives CDR1 MNHEY, CDR2 SMNVEV (reference sequence). The CDR3 nucleotides read TGTGCCAGCAGTGACCATAGCAATCAGCCCCAGCATTTT. It codes for CASSDHSNQPQHF.

Ten or more counts support this clonotype. This chain uses TRBV6-6 with TRBJ1-5; D is ambiguous. The CDR3 loop spans 12 amino acids. The V and J ends lost 0 bases and 5 bases respectively, with 2 bases between them. Germline V gives CDR1 MNHNY, CDR2 SVGAGI (reference sequence). The CDR3 bases are TGTGCCAGCAGTTACTCAGATCAGCCCCAGCATTTT. It encodes CASSYSDQPQHF.

This clonotype was seen repeatedly, ten times or more. A junction boundary mismatches the germline segment, possibly from a read error. As DNA, the CDR3 is TGTGCCAGCAGCTTGGATCCCTACGGGCAGTACTTC. Its translation: CASSLDPYGQYF. This chain uses TRBV5-8 with TRBJ2-7; D is uncertain. The CDR3 totals 12 residues. Germline CDR1 reads SGHTS; CDR2 reads YDEGEE.